This T cell receptor beta chain emerged from a study of cytomegalovirus exposure and HLA in healthy donors. About the research overall: An early release of data contained roughly 90 million unique TCRs, which came from HLA-typed donors. Study outcomes and limitations: 15,000 to 20,000 TCR beta sequences were associated with HLA alleles at 0.05 false discovery rate in a later analysis. An ancestry cluster, one associated with Asian ancestry, reportedly showed fewer N-insertions than the roughly 700-donor mean in a later analysis.

This clone was observed once. The antigen is undetermined. Use of 60 Vbeta and 13 Jbeta primers characterized the PCR. Assay used: immunoSEQ multiplex PCR; TCRdb lists only in-frame clones, some missing. The table lists 70,000 to 95,000 clones, roughly 79% of them singletons. The sequencing input was PBMCs. The sequence derives from a woman aged 25-40 years in good health and CMV-seronegative.

The DNA of the CDR3 is TGTGCCAGCAGCCCGGACAGGGTGAATCAGCCCCAGCATTTT. Translation: CASSPDRVNQPQHF. V is TRBV9 and J is TRBJ1-5, with TRBD1 identical over 8 bases. With V trimmed by 4 bases and J by 4 bases, 4 bases remained unmatched. Germline-derived CDR1 and CDR2 are SGDLS and YYNGEE. The CDR3 is 14 amino acids.